This is a list of T cell receptor beta chains from one sample in a study of control samples from healthy donors and cancer patients. Here immunoSEQ multiplex PCR was the method, and the copy in TCRdb shows in-frame clones only, minus some. The data contain 120,000 to 150,000 clones, 75% to 95% of them seen just once; the ten biggest clones take up approximately 7%. Specimen: blood. These receptors were obtained from a man aged 18 to 29 in good health. Both conserved end residues are part of each CDR3. The D gene is left open where the match is weak. A row's size may be missing; if present it is once, few, many or a size class.

v_call	clone_size	j_call	d_call	cdr3_aa	cdr3_nt
TRBV10-3	NA	TRBJ2-2	NA	CAISESEGNTGELFF	TGTGCCATCAGTGAGTCGGAAGGGAACACCGGGGAGCTGTTTTTT
TRBV6-6	NA	TRBJ2-7	NA	CAISWGSRTYYEQYF	TGTGCCATCAGCTGGGGCAGCCGGACCTACTACGAGCAGTACTTC
TRBV4-1	once	TRBJ2-4	TRBD1	CASSQGQGMDIQYF	TGCGCCAGCAGCCAGGGACAGGGAATGGACATTCAGTACTTC
TRBV14	NA	TRBJ1-2	TRBD1	CASSQAQLMTGVNGYTF	TGTGCCAGCAGCCAAGCACAGCTCATGACAGGGGTTAATGGCTACACCTTC
TRBV19	NA	TRBJ2-7	TRBD2	CASSKTSGSSYEQYF	TGTGCCAGTAGTAAGACTAGCGGGAGCTCCTACGAGCAGTACTTC
TRBV30	NA	TRBJ2-7	NA	CAWSTGFEQYF	TGTGCCTGGAGTACAGGGTTCGAGCAGTACTTC
TRBV10-3	NA	TRBJ1-1	NA	CAISESKMRPDNTEAFF	TGTGCCATCAGTGAGTCGAAGATGAGGCCGGATAACACTGAAGCTTTCTTT
TRBV19	NA	TRBJ2-5	NA	CASSIRGRRETQYF	TGTGCCAGTAGTATAAGGGGAAGGAGGGAGACCCAGTACTTC
TRBV2	NA	TRBJ2-1	NA	CASSPFTLSYNEQFF	TGTGCCAGCAGCCCCTTTACCCTCTCTTACAATGAGCAGTTCTTC
TRBV7-8	NA	TRBJ2-2	TRBD1	CASSLYEGAGGELFF	TGTGCCAGCAGCTTATATGAGGGGGCGGGCGGGGAGCTGTTTTTT
TRBV7-9	NA	TRBJ2-2	NA	CASSRSSLRGKPGELFF	TGTGCCAGCAGCCGCAGCTCCCTGAGGGGGAAACCCGGGGAGCTGTTTTTT
TRBV5-1	NA	TRBJ2-7	TRBD2	CASSPVGLAGNYEQYF	TGCGCCAGCAGCCCGGTAGGGCTAGCGGGGAACTACGAGCAGTACTTC
TRBV28	NA	TRBJ1-6	NA	CASSTPGTDYNSPLHF	TGTGCCAGCAGTACGCCCGGGACGGACTATAATTCACCCCTCCACTTT
TRBV24-1	NA	TRBJ1-2	TRBD1	CATSDLDRGVGYTF	TGTGCCACCAGTGATTTGGACAGGGGAGTTGGCTACACCTTC
TRBV7-4	NA	TRBJ2-7	NA	CASLYVLDTKNYEQYF	TGTGCCAGCCTTTATGTATTGGACACTAAGAACTACGAGCAGTACTTC
TRBV7-2	NA	TRBJ2-2	NA	CASSLVATNTGELFF	TGTGCCAGCAGCTTAGTAGCGACGAACACCGGGGAGCTGTTTTTT
TRBV6-2/TRBV6-3	NA	TRBJ1-5	NA	CASSTPWGNQPQHF	TGTGCCAGCAGTACCCCATGGGGCAATCAGCCCCAGCATTTT